One and the same sample provided the 10 T cell receptor beta chains below, sequenced in a study of CD8+ T cells in alopecia areata. RNA extraction and reverse transcription yielded cDNA as sequencing template. The method was immunoSEQ multiplex PCR; TCRdb's version includes in-frame clones alone and lacks a portion of them. Among 130,000 to 150,000 clones listed, roughly 48% were seen once. Sequences were obtained from CD4+ T cells sorted from blood. These TCRs come from a human donor with alopecia areata.

This clone was detected once. The chain carries TRBV2 and TRBJ2-7, with 12 bases fitting TRBD2. Germline V lookup: CDR1 SNHLY, CDR2 FYNNEI. Trimming removed 9 bases from V and 5 bases from J; junction bases left unmatched: 8. CDR3 length: 14 amino acids. CDR3 sequence: CASKRRLAGDEQYF. Written as DNA, the CDR3 is TGTGCCAGTAAGAGGAGACTAGCGGGGGACGAGCAGTACTTC.

The V call is TRBV7-9, the J call TRBJ1-2; 7 bases align to TRBD1. This CDR3 contains 13 residues. The V segment lost 4 bases and the J segment 6 bases; nucleotides outside the gene matches: 5. The V gene's germline CDR1 is SEHNR and CDR2 FQNEAQ (reference sequence). The CDR3 bases are TGTGCCAGCAGCTCGACCGGGACAGATGGCTACACCTTC. Residues: CASSSTGTDGYTF. The entire variable domain, with the rest obtained from reference TRBV7-9 and TRBJ1-2, is as follows: DTGVSQNPRHKITKRGQNVTFRCDPISEHNRLYWYRQTLGQGPEFLTYFQNEAQLEKSRLLSDRFSAERPKGSFSTLEIQRTEQGDSAMYLCASSSTGTDGYTFGSGTRLTVV.

V gene TRBV5-1 combines with J gene TRBJ2-5; 12 nucleotides align to TRBD2. Trimming cost V 5 bases and J 2 bases; bases outside gene matches: 4. The CDR3 is 15 residues long. Germline V CDR1 and CDR2: SGHRS, YFSETQ. DNA of the CDR3: TGCGCCAGCAGACAACTAGCGGGAGGTCAAGAGACCCAGTACTTC. This gives the protein CASRQLAGGQETQYF.

This clone came up a few times. The chain combines TRBV6-5 with TRBJ1-5; D is unresolved. The V end lost 2 bases, the J end lost 5 bases, and 10 bases lay between the germline ends. This CDR3 is 14 amino acids long. Germline V gives CDR1 MNHEY, CDR2 SVGAGI. The CDR3 reads CASSYKQEDQPQHF. DNA for the CDR3: TGTGCCAGCAGTTACAAGCAGGAGGATCAGCCCCAGCATTTT.

The rearrangement links TRBV12-5 to TRBJ1-1; D call uncertain. Trimming cost V 2 bases and J 1 base, with 8 bases left between them. From germline, CDR1 is LGHNT and CDR2 FRNRAP. CDR3 length equals 14 residues. As DNA, the CDR3 is TGTGCTAGTGGTTTGTTATTCGGGAACACTGAAGCTTTCTTT. Encoded protein: CASGLLFGNTEAFF.

In the case of this clone: An end of the junction does not agree with germline; a read error may underlie this. V is TRBV5-1 and J is TRBJ2-4; D uncertain. CDR3 length equals 12 residues. Germline loops: CDR1 SGHRS, CDR2 YFSETQ. CDR3 amino acids: CASSLDGPAPQF. As DNA, the CDR3 is TGCGCCAGCAGCTTGGATGGCCCCGCCCCTCAATTC. The variable domain in full, completed from reference TRBV5-1 and TRBJ2-4, reads KAGVTQTPRYLIKTRGQQVTLSCSPISGHRSVSWYQQTPGQGLQFLFEYFSETQRNKGNFPGRFSGRQFSNSRSEMNVSTLELGDSALYLCASSLDGPAPQFGAGTRLSVL.

The chain uses TRBV2 and TRBJ1-2, with D possibly matching TRBD1 (6 bases). Per the germline V gene, CDR1 is SNHLY and CDR2 is FYNNEI. V lost 6 bases and J 3 bases, leaving 11 bases between the germline ends. CDR3 length equals 13 residues. The CDR3 sequence: CASRRKGDYGYTF. For the CDR3, the DNA is TGTGCCAGCAGGAGGAAGGGGGACTATGGCTACACCTTC.

CDR3 protein: CASSQRGTSEAFF. DNA of the CDR3: TGTGCCAGCAGTCAAAGAGGGACATCTGAAGCTTTCTTT. This chain uses TRBV27 with TRBJ1-1, with D possibly matching TRBD1 (6 bases). Trimming cost V 5 bases and J 6 bases, with 13 bases left between them. The CDR3 is made up of 13 amino acids. Per the germline V gene, CDR1 is MNHEY and CDR2 is SMNVEV (reference sequence).

This CDR3 is CAWIPGPPPGELFF. As DNA, the CDR3 is TGTGCCTGGATCCCGGGACCGCCTCCCGGGGAGCTGTTTTTT. V usage is TRBV30 and J usage is TRBJ2-2, with D perhaps assigned TRBD1 or TRBD2 (5 bases each). The germline V gene has CDR1 GTSNPN and CDR2 SVGIG (reference sequence). Trimming took 4 bases from V and 6 from J, leaving 15 bases between them. There are 14 residues in the CDR3.

The chain employs TRBV7-9 and TRBJ2-7; D not certain. CDR3 length equals 11 residues. V lost 2 bases and J lost 6, with 5 bases in between. The germline V gene encodes CDR1 SEHNR and CDR2 FQNEAQ (reference sequence). The CDR3 reads CASSLYSEQYF. DNA for the CDR3: TGTGCCAGCAGCTTATACTCCGAGCAGTACTTC.